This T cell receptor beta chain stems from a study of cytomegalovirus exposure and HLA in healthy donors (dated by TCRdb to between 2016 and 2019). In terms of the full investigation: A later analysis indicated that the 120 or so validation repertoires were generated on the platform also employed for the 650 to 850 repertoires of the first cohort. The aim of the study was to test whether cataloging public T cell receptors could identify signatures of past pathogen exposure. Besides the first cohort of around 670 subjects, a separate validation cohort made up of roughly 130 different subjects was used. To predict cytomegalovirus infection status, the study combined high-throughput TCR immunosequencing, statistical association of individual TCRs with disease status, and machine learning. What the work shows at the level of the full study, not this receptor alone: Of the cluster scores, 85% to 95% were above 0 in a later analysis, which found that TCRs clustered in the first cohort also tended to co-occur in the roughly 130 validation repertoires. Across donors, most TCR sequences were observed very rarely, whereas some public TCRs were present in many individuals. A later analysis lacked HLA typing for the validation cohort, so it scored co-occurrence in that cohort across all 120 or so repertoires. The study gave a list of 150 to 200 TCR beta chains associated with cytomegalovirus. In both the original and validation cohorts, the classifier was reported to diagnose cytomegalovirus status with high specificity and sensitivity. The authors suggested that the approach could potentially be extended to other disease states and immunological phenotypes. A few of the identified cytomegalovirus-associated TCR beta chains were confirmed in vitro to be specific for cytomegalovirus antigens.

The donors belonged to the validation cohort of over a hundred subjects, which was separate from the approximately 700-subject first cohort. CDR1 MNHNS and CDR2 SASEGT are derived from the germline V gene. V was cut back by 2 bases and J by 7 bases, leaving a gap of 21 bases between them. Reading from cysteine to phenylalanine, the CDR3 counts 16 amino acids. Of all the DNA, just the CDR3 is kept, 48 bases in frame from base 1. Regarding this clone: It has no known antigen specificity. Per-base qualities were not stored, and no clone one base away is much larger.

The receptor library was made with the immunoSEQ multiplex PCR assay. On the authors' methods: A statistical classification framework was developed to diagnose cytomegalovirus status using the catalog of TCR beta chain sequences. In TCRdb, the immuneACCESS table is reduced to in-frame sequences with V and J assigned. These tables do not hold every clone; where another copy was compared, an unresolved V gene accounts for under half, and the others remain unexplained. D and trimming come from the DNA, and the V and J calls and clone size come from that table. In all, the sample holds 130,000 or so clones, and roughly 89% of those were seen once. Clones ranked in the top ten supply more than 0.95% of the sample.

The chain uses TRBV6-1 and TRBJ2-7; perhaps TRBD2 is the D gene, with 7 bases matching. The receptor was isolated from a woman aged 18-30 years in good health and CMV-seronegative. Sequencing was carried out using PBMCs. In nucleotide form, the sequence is TGTGCCAGCAGTGAATTGGGGGCTAGCGGAGCGGAGGAGCAGTACTTC. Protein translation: CASSELGASGAEEQYF.